This T cell receptor beta chain was found in a study of early T cells in non-severe SARS-CoV-2 infection (dated by TCRdb to the early 2020s). With regard to the full study: Because TCR sequencing was done on bulk RNA from unsorted whole blood, the alpha and beta chains could not be paired.

What the authors observed across the whole study: VDJdb matching was skewed toward anti-spike CD8 responses, so virus-specific expansions were likely underestimated and private and CD4 specificities were missed.

Trimming takes 0 bases from V and 7 bases from J, and the germline ends sit 7 bases apart. The CDR3 numbers 13 residues from cysteine through phenylalanine. The kept DNA is CDR3 alone, 39 bases in frame from the first base. CDR1 and CDR2 are drawn from the germline V gene: KGHSH, LQKENI. Set within a cohort of healthcare workers in London, UK, this nested case-control study involved weekly PCR testing of nasopharyngeal swabs along with blood sampling. Healthcare workers were enrolled in the week of the UK lockdown, from 23 to 31 March 2020, and were followed every week for up to roughly 16 weeks. This clonotype was picked up a small number of times. Its antigen is unknown. No much larger clone exists at a distance of one base, and base qualities are not known. Library construction relied on 5' RACE. The instrument was a NextSeq 500. To correct for sequencing error and PCR bias, the TCR library protocol tagged individual cDNA molecules with unique molecular identifiers. Both TCR alpha and beta chains were sequenced, and tight co-correlation was observed between alpha and beta sequence abundances in each sample. On the study's bioinformatics: V gene, J gene and CDR3 annotation of TCR sequences was performed with Decombinator V4. TCRs were defined as expanded if a significant change between any two time points was detected under a Poisson model with p below 0.0001. TCR abundances were normalised to the total number of TCRs sequenced per sample and expressed as counts per million. MAIT TCRs were defined by TRAV1-2 paired with TRAJ12, TRAJ20 or TRAJ33, and iNKT TCRs by TRAV10 paired with TRAJ18. VDJdb, accessed 1 November 2021, was searched for CMV, EBV and SARS-CoV-2 annotated TCRs, with TCRs annotated for multiple antigens excluded. TCRdb reworked the public reads: Q25 trimming with fastp, MiXCR clone assembly, productive beta chains retained. Merged by CDR3 protein, the rows form single entries marked with the most common genes and DNA. For this entry, the V and J calls and clone size follow TCRdb and not the study's own pipeline. Present in this sample are 85,000 to 100,000 distinct CDR3 sequences, around 14% of which were seen just once. The biggest ten clones account for around 2.5% of the sample.

This sequence uses TRBV18 and TRBJ2-1; the D gene cannot be named for sure. The source material was whole blood. The receptor was isolated from an adult who was a healthcare worker with PCR-confirmed SARS-CoV-2 infection or an uninfected control (not recorded which). The bases are TGTGCCAGCTCACCACCTACTGGGAATGAGCAGTTCTTC. Its coded protein is CASSPPTGNEQFF.